These 9 T cell receptor beta chains originate from one sample sequenced in a study of CXCR3-negative and CXCR3-positive naive CD8 T cells. TRB cDNA was prepared as libraries by UMI-labeled 5' RACE. TCRdb reprocessed the 5' RACE reads and reports one entry per CDR3 protein, with no DNA. The sample includes some 4,000 distinct CDR3 sequences. The sequencing input was naive CXCR3- CD8+ T cells from blood. This sample's subset: CD45RO-CCR7+CD27+CD95- naive CD8+ T cells lacking CXCR3 (TNR3-). Every receptor here comes from a human donor in good health. Some clones in this sample may be carry-over from other donors' samples.

Considering frequency, this clonotype is medium-sized. V and J are TRBV7-8 and TRBJ2-2; TCRdb names TRBD2, which stays unverified in the absence of DNA. The CDR3 spans 17 residues. Per germline, CDR1 SGHVS and CDR2 FQNEAQ. The CDR3 loop reads CASSSGAAGSNTGELFF.

This clonotype registers medium-sized by frequency. This chain connects TRBV29-1 to TRBJ2-2; the D call of TRBD2 rests on TCRdb alone, since no DNA is present to check it. CDR1 SQVTM and CDR2 ANQGSEA come from the germline V gene. The CDR3 consists of 17 residues. This CDR3 reads CSVEAVASGRIAGELFF.

The V and J genes are TRBV29-1 and TRBJ1-1; TCRdb lists TRBD1, though no DNA is available to test this call. The CDR3 runs to 12 residues. Per germline, CDR1 SQVTM and CDR2 ANQGSEA. This chain's CDR3 is CSVGGPLTEAFF. Looking up the rest from reference TRBV29-1 and TRBJ1-1 gives the full variable domain: SAVISQKPSRDICQRGTSLTIQCQVDSQVTMMFWYRQQPGQSLTLIATANQGSEATYESGFVIDKFPISRPNLTFSTLTVSNMSPEDSSIYLCSVGGPLTEAFFGQGTRLTVV.

This clonotype is classed as medium-sized by frequency. J is TRBJ1-1 and V is TRBV21-1. TRBV21-1 is reported as a pseudogene. The CDR3 loop spans 15 amino acids. CDR3 loop: CASSKDGGWNTEAFF.

According to its frequency, this clonotype is medium-sized. The chain recombines TRBV19 with TRBJ2-1; TCRdb lists TRBD1, though no DNA is available to test this call. Germline CDR1 is LNHDA and CDR2 is SQIVND (reference sequence). The CDR3 sequence is 16 residues long. The CDR3 sequence: CASSPLGGSSYNEQFF.

This chain uses TRBV19 with TRBJ1-1. This CDR3 is built from 13 residues. From germline, CDR1 is LNHDA and CDR2 SQIVND (reference sequence). The CDR3 loop is CASSIGTHTEAFF.

Its frequency marks this clonotype as medium-sized. The chain couples TRBV28 to TRBJ1-1; TCRdb calls TRBD1, which cannot be checked without DNA. CDR1 MDHEN and CDR2 SYDVKM come from the germline V gene. The CDR3 is 14 amino acids. This chain's CDR3 is CASSPGTLNTEAFF. Full variable domain (missing parts from reference TRBV28 and TRBJ1-1): DVKVTQSSRYLVKRTGEKVFLECVQDMDHENMFWYRQDPGLGLRLIYFSYDVKMKEKGDIPEGYSVSREKKERFSLILESASTNQTSMYLCASSPGTLNTEAFFGQGTRLTVV.

V gene TRBV29-1 combines with J gene TRBJ1-1. Germline assignment: CDR1 SQVTM and CDR2 ANQGSEA. The CDR3 sequence is 12 residues long. CDR3 residues: CSVEGLNVEAFF.

The V gene is TRBV10-3, the J gene TRBJ1-1; TCRdb returns TRBD1, unconfirmable since there is no DNA. The CDR3 loop spans 18 amino acids. From germline, CDR1 is ENHRY and CDR2 SYGVKD. This CDR3 reads CAISEEGQATTMNTEAFF.